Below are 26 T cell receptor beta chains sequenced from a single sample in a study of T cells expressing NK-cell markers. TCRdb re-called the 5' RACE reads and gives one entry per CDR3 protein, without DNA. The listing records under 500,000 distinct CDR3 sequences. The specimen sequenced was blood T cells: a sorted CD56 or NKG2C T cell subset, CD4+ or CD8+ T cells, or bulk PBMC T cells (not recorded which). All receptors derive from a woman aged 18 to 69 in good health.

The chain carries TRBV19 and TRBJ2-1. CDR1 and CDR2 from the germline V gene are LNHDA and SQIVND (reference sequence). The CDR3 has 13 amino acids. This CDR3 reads CASSPTHHNEQFF.

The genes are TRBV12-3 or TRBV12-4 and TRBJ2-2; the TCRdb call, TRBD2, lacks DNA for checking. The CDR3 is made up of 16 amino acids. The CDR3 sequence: CASSFSGSGSRRELFF.

CDR3 amino acids: CASSLVVAGAETQYF. The rearrangement uses TRBV11-2 and TRBJ2-5; checking the TCRdb D call of TRBD1 is not possible without DNA. Germline lookup yields CDR1 SGHAT and CDR2 FQNNGV. This CDR3 region has 15 residues.

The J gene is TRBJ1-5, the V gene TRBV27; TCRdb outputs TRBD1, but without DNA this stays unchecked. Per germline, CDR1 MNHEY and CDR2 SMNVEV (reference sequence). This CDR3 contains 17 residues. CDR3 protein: CATANIPGAGGNQPQHF.

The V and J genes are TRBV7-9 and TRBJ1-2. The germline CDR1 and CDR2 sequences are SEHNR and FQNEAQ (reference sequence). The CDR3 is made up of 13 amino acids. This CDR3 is CASSLIANYGYTF.

CDR3: CSVGYGSGVNSPLHF. The chain employs TRBV29-1 and TRBJ1-6; TCRdb designates TRBD1, a call that cannot be tested without DNA. The germline V gene has CDR1 SQVTM and CDR2 ANQGSEA. The CDR3 spans 15 residues. Drawing the rest from reference TRBV29-1 and TRBJ1-6, the complete variable domain is SAVISQKPSRDICQRGTSLTIQCQVDSQVTMMFWYRQQPGQSLTLIATANQGSEATYESGFVIDKFPISRPNLTFSTLTVSNMSPEDSSIYLCSVGYGSGVNSPLHFGNGTRLTVT.

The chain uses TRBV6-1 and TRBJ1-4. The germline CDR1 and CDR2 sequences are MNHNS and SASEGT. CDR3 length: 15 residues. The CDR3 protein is CASSRLLDHNEKLFF.

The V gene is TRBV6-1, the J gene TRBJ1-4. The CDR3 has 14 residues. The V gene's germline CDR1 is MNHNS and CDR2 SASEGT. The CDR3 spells CASSDFSHREKLFF.

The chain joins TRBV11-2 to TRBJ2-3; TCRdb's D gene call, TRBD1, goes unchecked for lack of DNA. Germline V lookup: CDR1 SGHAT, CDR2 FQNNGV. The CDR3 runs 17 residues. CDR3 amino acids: CASSSRVGLASTDTQYF.

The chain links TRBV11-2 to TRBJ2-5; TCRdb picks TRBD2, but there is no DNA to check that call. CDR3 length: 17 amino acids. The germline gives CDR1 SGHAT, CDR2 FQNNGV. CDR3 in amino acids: CASSLVGTSGRQETQYF.

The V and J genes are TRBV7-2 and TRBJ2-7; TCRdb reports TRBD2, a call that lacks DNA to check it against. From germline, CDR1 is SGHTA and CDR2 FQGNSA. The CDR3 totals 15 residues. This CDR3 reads CASSPGTSSTYEQYF.

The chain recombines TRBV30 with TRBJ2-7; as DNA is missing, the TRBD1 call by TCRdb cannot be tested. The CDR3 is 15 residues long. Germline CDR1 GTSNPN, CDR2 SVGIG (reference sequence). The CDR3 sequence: CAWTGRDRHTYEQYF. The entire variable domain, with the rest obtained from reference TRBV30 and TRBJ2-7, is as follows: SQTIHQWPATLVQPVGSPLSLECTVEGTSNPNLYWYRQAAGRGLQLLFYSVGIGQISSEVPQNLSASRPQDRQFILSSKKLLLSDSGFYLCAWTGRDRHTYEQYFGPGTRLTVT.

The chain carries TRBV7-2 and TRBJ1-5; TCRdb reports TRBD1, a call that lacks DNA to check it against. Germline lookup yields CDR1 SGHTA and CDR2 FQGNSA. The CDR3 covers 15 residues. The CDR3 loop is CASSLGDRVHQPQHF.

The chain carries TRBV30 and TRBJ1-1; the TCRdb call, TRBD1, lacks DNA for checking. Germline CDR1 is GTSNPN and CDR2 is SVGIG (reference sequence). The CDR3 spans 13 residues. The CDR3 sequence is CAWSVGTHTEAFF.

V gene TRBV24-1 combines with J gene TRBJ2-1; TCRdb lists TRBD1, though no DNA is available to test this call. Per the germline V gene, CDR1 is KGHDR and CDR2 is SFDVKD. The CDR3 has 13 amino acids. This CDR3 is CATRRTGVDEQFF.

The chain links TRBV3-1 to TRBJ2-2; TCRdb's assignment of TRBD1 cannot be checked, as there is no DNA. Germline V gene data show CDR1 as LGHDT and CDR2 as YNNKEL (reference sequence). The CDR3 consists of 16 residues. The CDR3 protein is CASSQRAEGATGELFF.

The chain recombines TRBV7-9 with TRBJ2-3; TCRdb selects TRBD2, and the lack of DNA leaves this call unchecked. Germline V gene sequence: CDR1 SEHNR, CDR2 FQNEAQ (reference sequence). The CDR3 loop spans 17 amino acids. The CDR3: CASSSIRRGGDTDTQYF. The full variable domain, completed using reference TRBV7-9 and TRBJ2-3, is DTGVSQNPRHKITKRGQNVTFRCDPISEHNRLYWYRQTLGQGPEFLTYFQNEAQLEKSRLLSDRFSAERPKGSFSTLEIQRTEQGDSAMYLCASSSIRRGGDTDTQYFGPGTRLTVL.

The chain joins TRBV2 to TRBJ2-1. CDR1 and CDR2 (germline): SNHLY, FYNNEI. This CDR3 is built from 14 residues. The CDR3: CASVAASSYNEQFF.

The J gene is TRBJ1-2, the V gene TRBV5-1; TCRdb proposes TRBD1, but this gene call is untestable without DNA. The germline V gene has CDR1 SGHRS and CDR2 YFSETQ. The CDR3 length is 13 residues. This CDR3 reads CASSSGQAYGYTF. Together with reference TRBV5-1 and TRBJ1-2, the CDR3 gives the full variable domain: KAGVTQTPRYLIKTRGQQVTLSCSPISGHRSVSWYQQTPGQGLQFLFEYFSETQRNKGNFPGRFSGRQFSNSRSEMNVSTLELGDSALYLCASSSGQAYGYTFGSGTRLTVV.

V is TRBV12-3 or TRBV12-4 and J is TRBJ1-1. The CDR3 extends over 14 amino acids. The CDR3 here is CASSFHREGTEAFF.

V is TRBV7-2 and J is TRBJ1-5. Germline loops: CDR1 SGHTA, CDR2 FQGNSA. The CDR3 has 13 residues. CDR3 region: CASSFGAPQPQHF.

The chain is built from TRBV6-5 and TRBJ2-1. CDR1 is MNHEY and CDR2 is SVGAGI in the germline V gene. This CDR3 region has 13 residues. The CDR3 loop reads CASSHESYNEQFF.

The CDR3 here is CSVAWTGLEKLFF. The J gene is TRBJ1-4, the V gene TRBV29-1; without DNA, the TCRdb call of TRBD1 cannot be checked. The germline V gene encodes CDR1 SQVTM and CDR2 ANQGSEA. The CDR3 runs to 13 residues. The whole variable domain, remainder taken from reference TRBV29-1 and TRBJ1-4, is SAVISQKPSRDICQRGTSLTIQCQVDSQVTMMFWYRQQPGQSLTLIATANQGSEATYESGFVIDKFPISRPNLTFSTLTVSNMSPEDSSIYLCSVAWTGLEKLFFGSGTQLSVL.

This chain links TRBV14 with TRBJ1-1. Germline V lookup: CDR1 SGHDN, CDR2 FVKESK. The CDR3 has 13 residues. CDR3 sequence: CASSQDSNTEAFF.

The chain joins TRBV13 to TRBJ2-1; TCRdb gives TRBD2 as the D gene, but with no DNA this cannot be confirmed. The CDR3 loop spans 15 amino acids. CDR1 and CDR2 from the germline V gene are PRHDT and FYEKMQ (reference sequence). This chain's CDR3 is CASSPGLAMGDEQFF.

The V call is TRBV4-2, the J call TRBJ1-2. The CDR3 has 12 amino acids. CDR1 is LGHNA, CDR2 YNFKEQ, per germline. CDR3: CASSQAYYGYTF.